Below are 24 T cell receptor beta chains sequenced from a single sample in a study of early T cells in non-severe SARS-CoV-2 infection. TCRdb re-called the 5' RACE reads through MiXCR, storing one row per CDR3 protein. The top ten hold roughly 1.2% of the sample, which has more than 80,000 distinct CDR3 sequences, 15% to 20% seen once. Sequenced sample: whole blood. These receptors all stem from an adult who was a healthcare worker with PCR-confirmed SARS-CoV-2 infection or an uninfected control (not recorded which).

This chain connects TRBV27 to TRBJ2-7; D is unresolved. Trimming pared 5 bases from V and 3 bases from J, leaving 11 bases between. The CDR3 length is 13 residues. Per the germline V gene, CDR1 is MNHEY and CDR2 is SMNVEV (reference sequence). CDR3 DNA sequence: TGTGCCAGCAGTGCCGGGCCCCACTACGAGCAGTACTTC. This codes for CASSAGPHYEQYF.

The genes are TRBV4-2 and TRBJ2-2, with 11 bases matching TRBD2. CDR1 LGHNA and CDR2 YNFKEQ come from the germline V gene. Trimming at V came to 6 bases and at J to 4 bases, leaving 1 base not matched to a gene. The CDR3 is 14 residues long. For the CDR3, the DNA is TGTGCCAGCAGTAGCGGGGGGGCCACCGGGGAGCTGTTTTTT. It encodes CASSSGGATGELFF.

This chain uses TRBV20-1 with TRBJ2-4; the D gene is possibly TRBD1 (5 bases). Per the germline V gene, CDR1 is DFQATT and CDR2 is SNEGSKA (reference sequence). This CDR3 has 14 amino acids. V dropped 0 bases and J dropped 0 bases, with 6 bases sitting between them. This CDR3 reads CSAREGEAKNIQYF. The CDR3 DNA sequence: TGCAGTGCTAGAGAAGGGGAAGCCAAAAACATTCAGTACTTC.

This clonotype was detected a few times. This chain connects TRBV7-9 to TRBJ2-3; maybe TRBD1 (6 bases). Trimming removed 6 bases at V and 7 bases at J, with 23 bases between. The CDR3 loop spans 16 amino acids. CDR1 is SEHNR and CDR2 is FQNEAQ in the germline V gene (reference sequence). The CDR3 is CASRPGTTDLLNTQYF. The CDR3 bases are TGTGCCAGCAGACCAGGGACAACCGACCTGTTGAATACGCAGTATTTT.

The chain has TRBV5-4 and TRBJ1-1; D gene uncertain. The germline V gene has CDR1 SGHNT and CDR2 YYREEE (reference sequence). The CDR3 consists of 12 residues. Trimming removed 4 bases at V and 5 bases at J, with 9 bases between. CDR3 protein: CASSPAGTEAFF. The CDR3 region has the DNA TGTGCCAGCAGCCCCGCGGGGACTGAAGCTTTCTTT.

This clonotype has only a few counts. V and J are TRBV28 and TRBJ2-7; D is unresolved. The CDR3 has 11 amino acids. Looked up from germline, CDR1 is MDHEN and CDR2 is SYDVKM. Between the trimmed V and J ends, which lost 6 bases and 6 bases, there was a span of 9 bases. In nucleotides, the CDR3 is TGTGCCAGCAGCTCATCGGTCGAGCAGTACTTC. Its translation is CASSSSVEQYF.

The rearrangement links TRBV2 to TRBJ2-5; a possible D gene is TRBD1 (5 bases). Per germline, CDR1 SNHLY and CDR2 FYNNEI. The CDR3 length is 15 residues. The V gene lost 4 bases and the J gene lost 2 bases, with 14 bases spanning the gap. The CDR3 DNA reads TGTGCCAGCAGTGGACCCGGCAGGGATCAAGAGACCCAGTACTTC. Amino acid sequence: CASSGPGRDQETQYF.

This clonotype was recorded at least ten times. The gene calls are TRBV6-2 or TRBV6-3 and TRBJ2-1; D uncertain. The V gene lost 6 bases and the J gene lost 2 bases, with 8 bases spanning the gap. The CDR3 consists of 13 residues. From germline, CDR1 is MNHEY and CDR2 SVGEGT. This CDR3 is CASSRDTYNEQFF. CDR3 nucleotide sequence: TGTGCCAGCAGCCGCGATACCTACAATGAGCAGTTCTTC.

This clonotype has just a few counts. The chain joins TRBV7-2 to TRBJ1-5, with D unresolved. Trimming left V 3 bases short and J 7 bases short, with 10 bases between. Looked up from germline, CDR1 is SGHTA and CDR2 is FQGNSA. The CDR3 is 13 amino acids. CDR3 sequence: CASSLQVGQPQHF. The CDR3 region has the DNA TGTGCCAGCAGCTTGCAGGTCGGGCAGCCCCAGCATTTT. Complete variable domain (other parts from reference TRBV7-2 and TRBJ1-5): GAGVSQSPSNKVTEKGKDVELRCDPISGHTALYWYRQSLGQGLEFLIYFQGNSAPDKSGLPSDRFSAERTGGSVSTLTIQRTQQEDSAVYLCASSLQVGQPQHFGDGTRLSIL.

This rearrangement joins TRBV10-3 to TRBJ2-5; 8 positions agree with TRBD2. Per germline, CDR1 ENHRY and CDR2 SYGVKD. The length of the CDR3 is 14 residues. Trimming at V came to 10 bases and at J to 5 bases, leaving 12 bases not matched to a gene. This chain's CDR3 is CATKLGGARETQYF. The DNA for the CDR3 is TGTGCCACAAAGCTCGGGGGGGCGCGGGAGACCCAGTACTTC.

This clonotype was seen more than once but under ten times. The rearrangement links TRBV7-9 to TRBJ2-7; a possible D gene is TRBD2 (7 bases). The V end was cut by 2 bases, the J end by 2 bases, with 19 bases between. The CDR3 consists of 17 residues. Germline values: CDR1 SEHNR, CDR2 FQNEAQ (reference sequence). The DNA for the CDR3 is TGTGCCAGCAGCTTACCTCAACGGGCGGGGGCCCCCTACGAGCAGTACTTC. It yields the protein CASSLPQRAGAPYEQYF. The complete variable domain, with remaining parts taken from reference TRBV7-9 and TRBJ2-7, reads DTGVSQNPRHKITKRGQNVTFRCDPISEHNRLYWYRQTLGQGPEFLTYFQNEAQLEKSRLLSDRFSAERPKGSFSTLEIQRTEQGDSAMYLCASSLPQRAGAPYEQYFGPGTRLTVT.

This chain joins TRBV29-1 and TRBJ2-2; TRBD2 is a possible D gene (5 bases). The V gene lost 2 bases and the J gene lost 4 bases, with 8 bases spanning the gap. This CDR3 has 13 residues. Germline assignment: CDR1 SQVTM and CDR2 ANQGSEA. CDR3 coding DNA: TGCAGCGTTGAAAGCGGCACCACCGGGGAGCTGTTTTTT. Residues: CSVESGTTGELFF.

This clonotype has more than one count but fewer than ten. V gene TRBV5-1 combines with J gene TRBJ1-4; no firm D call. V lost 1 base and J 0 bases, leaving 7 bases between the germline ends. From germline, CDR1 is SGHRS and CDR2 YFSETQ. The CDR3 length is 15 residues. DNA for the CDR3: TGCGCCAGCAGCTTGTCCGGGACAACTAATGAAAAACTGTTTTTT. Encoded protein: CASSLSGTTNEKLFF.

This clonotype appeared a few times. The CDR3 region is CASSYLPLRAEKLFF. The CDR3 coding sequence is TGTGCCAGCAGTTACCTGCCCCTAAGGGCTGAAAAACTGTTTTTT. The chain combines TRBV6-5 with TRBJ1-4; no clear D. This CDR3 spans 15 amino acids. V was trimmed by 2 bases and J by 7 bases, leaving 14 bases between them. Germline V lookup: CDR1 MNHEY, CDR2 SVGAGI.

The CDR3 loop reads CASSLLAGETQYF. The CDR3 nucleotides are TGCGCCAGCAGCTTGCTAGCGGGAGAGACCCAGTACTTC. The V and J genes are TRBV5-1 and TRBJ2-5, with 8 bases lining up with TRBD2. The CDR3 sequence is 13 residues long. From germline, CDR1 is SGHRS and CDR2 YFSETQ. Losses at the gene ends were 1 base for V and 4 bases for J; bases not matched to a gene: 0.

J is TRBJ1-2 and V is TRBV5-1; no clear D gene. Germline V gives CDR1 SGHRS, CDR2 YFSETQ. This CDR3 has 15 residues. V lost 3 bases and J 1 base, leaving 13 bases between the germline ends. The CDR3 is CASSSESLVNYGYTF. CDR3 nucleotide sequence: TGCGCCAGCAGCTCGGAATCTTTGGTTAACTATGGCTACACCTTC.

This clonotype showed up many times. Relative to the germline gene, one junction end is altered; a read error may explain this. This CDR3 is CASSYPGQGGNGYTF. The CDR3 DNA follows: TGCGCCAGTAGCTATCCGGGACAGGGAGGCAATGGCTACACCTTC. This rearrangement joins TRBV5-1 to TRBJ1-2; 9 nucleotides align to TRBD1. CDR3 length: 15 amino acids. Germline CDR1 SGHRS, CDR2 YFSETQ.

This sequence joins TRBV29-1 and TRBJ2-7; 10 nucleotides line up with TRBD2. This CDR3 is 11 amino acids long. Germline V gene data show CDR1 as SQVTM and CDR2 as ANQGSEA. CDR3 DNA sequence: TGCGGCGCTAGCGGGAGCGGCGAGCAGTACTTC. Translating it yields CGASGSGEQYF.

The chain couples TRBV20-1 to TRBJ2-4; 13 bases line up with TRBD2. V trimming: 3 bases; J trimming: 0 bases; junction bases outside the gene matches: 17. This CDR3 comprises 21 residues. Germline CDR1 DFQATT, CDR2 SNEGSKA (reference sequence). DNA for the CDR3: TGCAGTGCTAGCTACCGGACTAGCGGGGGAGAAACGAAACTAGCCAAAAACATTCAGTACTTC. Translation: CSASYRTSGGETKLAKNIQYF.

This clonotype was seen only a few times. V usage is TRBV10-3 and J usage is TRBJ2-7; D uncertain. The germline V gene has CDR1 ENHRY and CDR2 SYGVKD. V was shortened by 2 bases and J by 5 bases, with 10 bases between the two germline ends. This CDR3 region has 13 residues. The CDR3 here is CAISEGSSDEQYF. The CDR3 DNA reads as TGTGCCATCAGTGAGGGGTCCAGCGACGAGCAGTACTTC.

This clonotype was seen repeatedly, ten times or more. V gene TRBV14 combines with J gene TRBJ2-3; the D gene is possibly TRBD2 (6 bases). The CDR3 is 13 amino acids. CDR1 is SGHDN, CDR2 FVKESK, per germline. The V end lost 1 base, the J end lost 8 bases, and 10 bases lay between the germline ends. DNA of the CDR3: TGTGCCAGCAGCCAAGTTTGGGGAGGTACGCAGTATTTT. Residues: CASSQVWGGTQYF.

J is TRBJ2-7 and V is TRBV5-6; 7 bases fit TRBD1. CDR1 and CDR2 (germline): SGHDT, YYEEEE. The CDR3 length is 13 residues. V was clipped by 3 bases and J by 3 bases; unmatched bases: 3. This CDR3 is CASSSGQHYEQYF. The CDR3 DNA reads TGTGCCAGCAGCTCGGGACAGCACTACGAGCAGTACTTC. Full variable domain (rest looked up from reference TRBV5-6 and TRBJ2-7): DAGVTQSPTHLIKTRGQQVTLRCSPKSGHDTVSWYQQALGQGPQFIFQYYEEEERQRGNFPDRFSGHQFPNYSSELNVNALLLGDSALYLCASSSGQHYEQYFGPGTRLTVT.

The V gene is TRBV7-2, the J gene TRBJ2-1; 7 bases map to TRBD1. Germline values: CDR1 SGHTA, CDR2 FQGNSA. The CDR3 is 15 residues long. Unmatched junction bases numbered 3, after V lost 4 bases and J lost 0 bases. CDR3 coding DNA: TGTGCCAGCAGCTCGGGGACAGCCTCCTACAATGAGCAGTTCTTC. Residues: CASSSGTASYNEQFF.

This clonotype has only a few counts. The gene calls are TRBV12-2 and TRBJ1-2. TRBV12-2 is listed as a pseudogene. This CDR3 region has 11 residues. The CDR3 DNA follows: TGTGCAAGTCGCTCTGTCTATGGCTACACCTTC. Amino acids: CASRSVYGYTF.